This TCR beta chain came from a study of cytomegalovirus exposure and HLA in healthy donors. Study-wide points: A link between a missense DCLRE1C variant and TCR beta V- and J-gene trimming emerged from a later analysis. Some public TCRs appeared in many individuals, while most sequences were rare.

This clone was observed a few times. What it binds is unknown. Trimming at V came to 7 bases and at J to 0 bases, leaving 12 bases not matched to a gene. Germline V lookup: CDR1 LNHDA, CDR2 SQIVND (reference sequence). The length of the CDR3 is 17 residues. PCR amplification relied on 60 Vbeta primers (plus 13 Jbeta primers). The assay was immunoSEQ multiplex PCR, and TCRdb's table has in-frame clones only and misses some. The sample includes over 150,000 clones, approximately 90% seen only once; the top ten take about 0.93%. The TCR comes from a woman aged 30 to 39 in good health and CMV-seronegative. V is TRBV19 and J is TRBJ1-5, with 7 positions matching TRBD1. The sample was PBMCs. This chain's CDR3 is CASMETGKGNSNQPQHF. CDR3 nucleotide sequence: TGTGCCAGTATGGAGACAGGGAAGGGGAATAGCAATCAGCCCCAGCATTTT.